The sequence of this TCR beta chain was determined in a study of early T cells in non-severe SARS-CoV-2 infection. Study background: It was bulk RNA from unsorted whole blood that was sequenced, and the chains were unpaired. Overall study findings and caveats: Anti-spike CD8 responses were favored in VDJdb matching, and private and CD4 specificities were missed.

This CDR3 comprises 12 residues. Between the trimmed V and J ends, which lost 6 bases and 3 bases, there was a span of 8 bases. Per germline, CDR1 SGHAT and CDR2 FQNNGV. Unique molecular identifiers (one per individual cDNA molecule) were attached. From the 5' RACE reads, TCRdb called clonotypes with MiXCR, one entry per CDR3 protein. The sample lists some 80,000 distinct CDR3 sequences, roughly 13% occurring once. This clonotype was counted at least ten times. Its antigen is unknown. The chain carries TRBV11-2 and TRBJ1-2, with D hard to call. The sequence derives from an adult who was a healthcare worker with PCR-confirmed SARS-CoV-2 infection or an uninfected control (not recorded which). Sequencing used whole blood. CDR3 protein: CASSPGDYGYTF. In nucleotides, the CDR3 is TGTGCCAGCAGTCCTGGGGACTATGGCTACACCTTC.